This TCR beta chain was recovered during a study of human T cells and chemical hapten exposure (dated by TCRdb to about 2021). Background on the whole study: For sensitization, 2% DPC in acetone was applied to an approximately 2 cm by approximately 2 cm area of upper inner arm skin. Throughout the study period of 20 to 30 weeks, patients also received therapeutic DPC doses to the scalp every week. Patch testing was performed on the upper back with Finn chambers containing 0.01% DPC, and the patch tests were scored after 6 days according to International Contact Dermatitis Research Group standards. Most of the patients in the cohort were female, and the cohort covered alopecia areata with under or over 50% scalp involvement, alopecia totalis and alopecia universalis. Libraries were pooled for sequencing, and variation in per-sample TCR yields was attributed mainly to small differences in library volumes within the pool. This study followed changes in the peripheral blood TCR repertoire in vivo during primary and secondary sensitization of alopecia patients to the hapten diphenylcyclopropenone (DPC). Blood was sampled from patients pre-sensitization (week 0) and at 2, 6 and about 24 weeks after DPC sensitization. For TCR sequencing, blood came from twenty-nine alopecia patients at anywhere from one to four time points (pre-sensitization, 2, 6 and 24 weeks). Study-wide conclusions, independent of this receptor: Expanded TCRs formed significantly more large CDR3 similarity clusters than pre-sensitization or healthy control sets, consistent with antigen-driven responses. Because all patients had alopecia, a presumed autoimmune disease, the immune response of the patients might differ from that of healthy individuals. Repeated subsampling changed both the strength of the expansion versus patch-test correlation and the threshold at which that correlation became significant. A positive correlation was found between the number of PT1 expanded TCRs and patch test score, with significance reached at thresholds 8, 16 and 32 but not 4. The number of TCRs above 1 in 1000 frequency did not change with DPC sensitization; there was no evidence of global repertoire structure alterations.

This clonotype has a handful of counts. Its antigen target is currently unknown. No much larger clonotype is one base removed from it; base qualities were not supplied. From a lookup of the germline V gene, CDR1 and CDR2 are SQVTM and ANQGSEA. The CDR3 runs 17 residues from the cysteine to the phenylalanine. The DNA shown is the 51-base CDR3, in frame from base 1. The germline V and J ends show losses of 4 bases and 3 bases respectively, and no gene match explains 12 bases of the junction. The time point label, as the study defines it: patch test 3, about 24 weeks after DPC sensitization. The treatment or condition label of this sample denotes: therapeutic diphenylcyclopropenone sensitization with weekly scalp DPC. Blood at each patch-test visit was drawn before the patch test was applied. Patients were considered eligible if aged 18 to 70, diagnosed with alopecia and deemed suitable for DPC therapy, and patients were excluded if pregnant. Total RNA was isolated from unfractionated whole blood collected in Tempus Blood RNA tubes.

The library was made by RACE. The listed sequencing device is NextSeq 500. Library preparation attached unique molecular identifiers to individual cDNA molecules for quantitative, reproducible TCR counting. For every blood RNA sample, sequencing covered both the TCR alpha and TCR beta chains. The study's processing was this. Samples had a median of 95,638 TCRs, with a range from roughly 23,224 to 750,000. The Decombinator software suite was used to annotate the V, J and CDR3 of the TCR reads. Every sample was subsampled to the same number of TCRs (28,000) for the PS versus PT1 abundance plots. TCRs were defined as expanded if absent before sensitization and observed at least eight times at the 2-week time point. TCRdb cleaned the public reads at Q25 with fastp, built clones with MiXCR and kept in-frame beta chains. Identical CDR3 proteins give one entry, which carries the most common genes and DNA. The V and J calls were determined by TCRdb, not by the authors. The sample table holds some 110,000 distinct CDR3 sequences, of which approximately 10% were seen once. Together, the top ten hold 2% to 2.5% of the sample.

The TCR sequence derives from a woman aged 45-60 years with alopecia areata. Some clones in this sample may be carry-over from other donors' samples. Sequenced here: whole blood, sampled in connection with sensitization to the hapten diphenylcyclopropenone (DPC). The rearranged segments are TRBV29-1 and TRBJ2-1; 10 bases in between match TRBD2. The DNA sequence is TGCAGCGTTGTGGGCCAGCGGGAGGGCCCCCACTACAATGAGCAGTTCTTC. Its coded protein is CSVVGQREGPHYNEQFF.